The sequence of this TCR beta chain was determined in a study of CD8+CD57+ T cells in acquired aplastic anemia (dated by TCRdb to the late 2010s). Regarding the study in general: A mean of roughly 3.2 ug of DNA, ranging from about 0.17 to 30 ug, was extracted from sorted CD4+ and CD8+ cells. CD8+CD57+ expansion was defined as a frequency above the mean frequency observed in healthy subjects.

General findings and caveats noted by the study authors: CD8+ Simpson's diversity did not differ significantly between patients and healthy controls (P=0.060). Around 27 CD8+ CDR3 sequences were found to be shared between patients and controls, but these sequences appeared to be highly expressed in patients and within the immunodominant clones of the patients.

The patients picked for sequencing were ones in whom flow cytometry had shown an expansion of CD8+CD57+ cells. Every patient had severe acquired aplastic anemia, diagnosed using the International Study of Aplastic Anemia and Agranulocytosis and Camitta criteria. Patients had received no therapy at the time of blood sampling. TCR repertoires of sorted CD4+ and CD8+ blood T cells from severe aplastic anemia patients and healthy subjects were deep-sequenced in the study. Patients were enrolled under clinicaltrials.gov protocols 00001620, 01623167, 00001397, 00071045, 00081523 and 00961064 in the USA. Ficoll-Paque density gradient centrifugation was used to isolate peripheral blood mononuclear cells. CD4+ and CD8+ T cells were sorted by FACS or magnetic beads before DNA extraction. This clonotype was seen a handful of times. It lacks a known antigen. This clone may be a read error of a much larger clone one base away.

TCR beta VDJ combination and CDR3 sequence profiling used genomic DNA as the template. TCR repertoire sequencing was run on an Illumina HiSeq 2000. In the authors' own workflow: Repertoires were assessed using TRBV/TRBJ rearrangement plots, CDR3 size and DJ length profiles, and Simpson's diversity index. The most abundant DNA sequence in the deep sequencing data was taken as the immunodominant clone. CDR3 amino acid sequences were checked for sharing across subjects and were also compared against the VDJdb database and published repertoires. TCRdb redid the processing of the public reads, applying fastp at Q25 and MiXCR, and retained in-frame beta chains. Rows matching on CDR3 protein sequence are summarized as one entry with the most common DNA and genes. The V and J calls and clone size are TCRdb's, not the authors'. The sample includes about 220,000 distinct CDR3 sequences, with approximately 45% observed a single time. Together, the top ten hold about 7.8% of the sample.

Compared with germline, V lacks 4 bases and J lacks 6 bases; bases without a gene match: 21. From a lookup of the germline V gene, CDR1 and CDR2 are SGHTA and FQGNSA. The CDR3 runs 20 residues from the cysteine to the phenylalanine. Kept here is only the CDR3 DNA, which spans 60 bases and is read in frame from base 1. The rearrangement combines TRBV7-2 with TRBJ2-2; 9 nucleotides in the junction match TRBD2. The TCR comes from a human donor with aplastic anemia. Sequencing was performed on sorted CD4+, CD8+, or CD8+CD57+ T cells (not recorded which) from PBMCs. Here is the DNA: TGTGCCAGCAGCTCACCCCTCGTTATGGTAGCGGGGGCAAGGTCCGGGGAGCTGTTTTTT. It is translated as CASSSPLVMVAGARSGELFF. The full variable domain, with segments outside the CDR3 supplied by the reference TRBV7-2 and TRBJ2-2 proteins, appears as GAGVSQSPSNKVTEKGKDVELRCDPISGHTALYWYRQSLGQGLEFLIYFQGNSAPDKSGLPSDRFSAERTGGSVSTLTIQRTQQEDSAVYLCASSSPLVMVAGARSGELFFGEGSRLTVL.